The next 4 T cell receptor beta chains were all read from a single sample in a study of shared clonotypes between healthy human individuals (dated by TCRdb to about 2020). Libraries came from the immunoSEQ multiplex PCR assay. This is the immuneACCESS table as TCRdb keeps it, with only in-frame sequences that have V and J called. A part of the clones is gone; compared with another copy, unresolved V genes explain less than half, and the rest is unexplained. For this sample there are 800,000 to 950,000 clones; 95% to 97% appear just once. The biggest ten clones account for less than 0.25% of the sample. CD8 naive samples were obtained by positive selection for CCR7 among CD45RO-negative cells, yielding a CD45RA+CCR7+ population from which TemRA cells were excluded. The sample was naive CD8+ T cells sorted from blood. The cell subset or site label corresponds to: CD45RA+CCR7+. These receptors were collected from a man younger than 40 in good health.

This clone was picked up one time. The chain couples TRBV28 to TRBJ2-3; TRBD1 aligns across 9 bases. CDR1 is MDHEN and CDR2 is SYDVKM in the germline V gene. The CDR3 contains 13 residues. DNA of the CDR3: TGTGACCGGACAGGGGATTTAACGGACACGCAGTATTTT. It is translated as CDRTGDLTDTQYF.

The chain links TRBV7-9 to TRBJ1-1; 7 bases match TRBD1. Germline lookup yields CDR1 SEHNR and CDR2 FQNEAQ (reference sequence). The length of the CDR3 is 16 residues. The V segment lost 5 bases and the J segment 0 bases; nucleotides outside the gene matches: 9. In nucleotides, the CDR3 is TGTGCCAGCAGCGCAAGACAGGGCTTCATGAACACTGAAGCTTTCTTT. Encoded protein: CASSARQGFMNTEAFF.

V usage is TRBV27 and J usage is TRBJ2-7, with 11 bases identical to TRBD1. Germline V gene data show CDR1 as MNHEY and CDR2 as SMNVEV (reference sequence). Trimming cost V 6 bases and J 3 bases; bases outside gene matches: 10. The CDR3 length is 16 residues. The CDR3 DNA reads as TGTGCCAGCAGCCGCGGACAGGGGGCGCTAATCTACGAGCAGTACTTC. Translated, it gives CASSRGQGALIYEQYF.

This chain joins TRBV5-1 and TRBJ2-7; D is possibly TRBD1 (6 bases). Trimming pared 5 bases from V and 3 bases from J, leaving 9 bases between. CDR3 length: 12 residues. The germline V gene has CDR1 SGHRS and CDR2 YFSETQ. CDR3 coding DNA: TGCGCCAGCAGGGAAGGGGGCTACGAGCAGTACTTC. Translating it yields CASREGGYEQYF.